This T cell receptor beta chain was captured in a study of blood T cells in healthy people across ages. A sample-barcoded 5' primer and a J-beta primer mix were used in a second PCR of about 6 to 11 cycles. From the 5' RACE reads, TCRdb called clonotypes with MiXCR, one entry per CDR3 protein. In the table there are some 730,000 distinct CDR3 sequences, 22% of which are singletons. The ends were cut back, 5 bases at V and 8 bases at J, with 15 bases in the middle. CDR3 size: 14 residues. The clonotype originates from an older man in good health. What was sequenced was blood. The rearrangement links TRBV12-3 or TRBV12-4 to TRBJ1-4; D possibly corresponds to TRBD1 (6 bases). As DNA, the CDR3 is TGTGCCAGCAGTCAAGGGGGTAGTAGGGAAAAACTGTTTTTT. Residues: CASSQGGSREKLFF.